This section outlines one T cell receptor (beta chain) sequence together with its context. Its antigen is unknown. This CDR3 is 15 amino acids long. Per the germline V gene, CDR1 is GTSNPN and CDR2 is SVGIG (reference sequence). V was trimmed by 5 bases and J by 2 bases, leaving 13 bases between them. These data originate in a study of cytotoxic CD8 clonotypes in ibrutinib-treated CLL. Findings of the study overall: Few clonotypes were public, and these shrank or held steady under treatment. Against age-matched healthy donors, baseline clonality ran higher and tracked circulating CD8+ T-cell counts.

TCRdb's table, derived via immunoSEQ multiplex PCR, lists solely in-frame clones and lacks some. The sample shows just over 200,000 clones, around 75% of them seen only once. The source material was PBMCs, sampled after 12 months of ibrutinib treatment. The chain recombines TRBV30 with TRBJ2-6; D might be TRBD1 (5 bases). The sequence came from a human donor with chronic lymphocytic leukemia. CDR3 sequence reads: CAWVNVGPGANVLTF. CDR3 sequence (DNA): TGTGCCTGGGTCAATGTGGGGCCTGGGGCCAACGTCCTGACTTTC. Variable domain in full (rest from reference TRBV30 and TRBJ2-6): SQTIHQWPATLVQPVGSPLSLECTVEGTSNPNLYWYRQAAGRGLQLLFYSVGIGQISSEVPQNLSASRPQDRQFILSSKKLLLSDSGFYLCAWVNVGPGANVLTFGAGSRLTVL.